The rows below give T cell receptor beta chains drawn from one sample of a study of T cell responses to AZD1222 COVID-19 vaccine. This table comes from immunoSEQ multiplex PCR, and its TCRdb copy is limited to in-frame clones, with some not included. The sample shows 82,000 or so clones, 90% to 95% of them seen only once. Sequences were derived from peripheral blood, sampled on day 0 of AZD1222 vaccination. The receptors derive from an adult in good health. Each CDR3 is given with its conserved first and last residue. A D gene is named only where the DNA matches it firmly. Rows give clone size only sometimes, using once, few, many, or a class for an expanded clone.

J gene: TRBJ2-1
D gene: TRBD2
clone size: .
V gene: TRBV2
CDR3 DNA: TGTGCCAGCAGTGCCGGGCTAGCGGGGGGTGGCGAGCAGTTCTTC
CDR3 protein: CASSAGLAGGGEQFF

J gene: TRBJ1-2
D gene: .
clone size: once
V gene: TRBV29-1
CDR3 DNA: TGCAGCGTTGAGGCCACCTATGGCTACACCTTC
CDR3 protein: CSVEATYGYTF

J gene: TRBJ2-1
D gene: TRBD1
clone size: .
V gene: TRBV24-1
CDR3 DNA: TGTGCCACCAGTGATGCATTAGGGGACAGGGAAAATGAGCAGTTCTTC
CDR3 protein: CATSDALGDRENEQFF

J gene: TRBJ2-2
D gene: .
clone size: .
V gene: TRBV30
CDR3 DNA: TGTGCCTGGAGTGTGGTTAGTGCGAACACCGGGGAGCTGTTTTTT
CDR3 protein: CAWSVVSANTGELFF

J gene: TRBJ1-2
D gene: TRBD1
clone size: .
V gene: TRBV7-8
CDR3 DNA: TGTGCCAGCAGCTCACAGGGGGGGGATGGCTACACCTTC
CDR3 protein: CASSSQGGDGYTF

J gene: TRBJ2-3
D gene: .
clone size: .
V gene: TRBV28
CDR3 DNA: TGTGCCAGCAGTTCACAGGACACAGATACGCAGTATTTT
CDR3 protein: CASSSQDTDTQYF

J gene: TRBJ2-7
D gene: .
clone size: .
V gene: TRBV27
CDR3 DNA: TGTGCCAGCAGTTTGAGCTACCGGGTCCGAGCCTACGAGCAGTACTTC
CDR3 protein: CASSLSYRVRAYEQYF

J gene: TRBJ2-5
D gene: .
clone size: once
V gene: TRBV11-3
CDR3 DNA: TGTGCCAGCAGCCCAGGGAGGGGGGGGCCGTACCAAGAGACCCAGTACTTC
CDR3 protein: CASSPGRGGPYQETQYF

J gene: TRBJ2-3
D gene: .
clone size: .
V gene: TRBV19
CDR3 DNA: TGTGCCAGTAGTATCGGGACGGCCGCCAGCACAGATACGCAGTATTTT
CDR3 protein: CASSIGTAASTDTQYF

J gene: TRBJ1-5
D gene: TRBD1
clone size: .
V gene: TRBV9
CDR3 DNA: TGTGCCAGCAGCCTAGGGACAGGGGGACTAGCCCAGCATTTT
CDR3 protein: CASSLGTGGLAQHF

J gene: TRBJ2-2
D gene: TRBD2
clone size: .
V gene: TRBV28
CDR3 DNA: TGTGCCAGCAACCGGCTAGCGGGGGGAATCGGGGAGCTGTTTTTT
CDR3 protein: CASNRLAGGIGELFF

J gene: TRBJ1-1
D gene: .
clone size: .
V gene: TRBV19
CDR3 DNA: TGTGCCAGTAGACCACTGGGGGGAGGGATGAACACTGAAGCTTTCTTT
CDR3 protein: CASRPLGGGMNTEAFF

J gene: TRBJ1-5
D gene: TRBD1
clone size: .
V gene: TRBV28
CDR3 DNA: TGTGCCAGCAGTTCAAGGACAGGTACGCTTAGTCAGCCCCAGCATTTT
CDR3 protein: CASSSRTGTLSQPQHF

J gene: TRBJ2-3
D gene: .
clone size: .
V gene: TRBV7-3
CDR3 DNA: TGTGCCAGCAGCTTCATGGCTACAGATACGCAGTATTTT
CDR3 protein: CASSFMATDTQYF

J gene: TRBJ2-3
D gene: .
clone size: .
V gene: TRBV13
CDR3 DNA: TGTGCCAGCAGCTTAAGGAGGGGGGACACAGATACGCAGTATTTT
CDR3 protein: CASSLRRGDTDTQYF

J gene: TRBJ1-5
D gene: TRBD1
clone size: .
V gene: TRBV5-1
CDR3 DNA: TGCGCCAGCAGCTTGGAGGGGGCGAGCCGTCAGCCCCAGCATTTT
CDR3 protein: CASSLEGASRQPQHF

J gene: TRBJ1-1
D gene: .
clone size: .
V gene: TRBV27
CDR3 DNA: TGTGCCAGCAGTCACGGACGGACTGAAGCTTTCTTT
CDR3 protein: CASSHGRTEAFF

J gene: TRBJ2-7
D gene: .
clone size: .
V gene: TRBV25-1
CDR3 DNA: TGTGCCAGCAGTCCAGACTACTCCTACGAGCAGTACTTC
CDR3 protein: CASSPDYSYEQYF

J gene: TRBJ2-1
D gene: .
clone size: .
V gene: TRBV27
CDR3 DNA: TGTGCCAGCAGTTCCTCGGACCGGAATGAGCAGTTCTTC
CDR3 protein: CASSSSDRNEQFF

J gene: TRBJ2-1
D gene: .
clone size: .
V gene: TRBV10-3
CDR3 DNA: TGTGCCATCAGTATGAGCTCCTACAATGAGCAGTTCTTC
CDR3 protein: CAISMSSYNEQFF

J gene: TRBJ1-1
D gene: .
clone size: .
V gene: TRBV18
CDR3 DNA: TGTGCCAGCTCACAGGGCCAGAACACTGAAGCTTTCTTT
CDR3 protein: CASSQGQNTEAFF

J gene: TRBJ1-5
D gene: .
clone size: once
V gene: TRBV30
CDR3 DNA: TGTGCCTGGAGCGGGATCTCGGGTCAGCCCCAGCATTTT
CDR3 protein: CAWSGISGQPQHF

J gene: TRBJ1-3
D gene: TRBD1
clone size: .
V gene: TRBV7-7
CDR3 DNA: TGTGCTAGCAGTCCGGGACAGGGGTATGGAAACACCATATATTTT
CDR3 protein: CASSPGQGYGNTIYF

J gene: TRBJ2-1
D gene: .
clone size: once
V gene: TRBV7-9
CDR3 DNA: TGTGCCAGCAGCCCGGGACTGGGGGCATTCTACAATGAGCAGTTCTTC
CDR3 protein: CASSPGLGAFYNEQFF

J gene: TRBJ2-1
D gene: TRBD2
clone size: .
V gene: TRBV10-1
CDR3 DNA: TGCGCCAGCAGTGCGGGGGGGACTCTCAATGAGCAGTTCTTC
CDR3 protein: CASSAGGTLNEQFF